This T cell receptor beta chain stems from a study of blood T cell repertoires in COVID-19. The CDR3 loop spans 16 amino acids. Germline loops: CDR1 SSHAT, CDR2 FNYEAQ (reference sequence). This clone appeared a single time. Germline is not matched at one junction end, which may reflect a read error. Original processing methods: Reference gene primer amplification gave estimated nucleated cell counts. The table came from immunoSEQ multiplex PCR; TCRdb's copy has only in-frame clones and leaves some out. Clone size and V and J calls were adopted from that table, with D and trimming inferred from the DNA. The repertoire includes under 250,000 clones, approximately 92% of them detected once, and around 3.2% sits in the top ten.

The chain uses TRBV7-7 and TRBJ2-3; 7 nucleotides align to TRBD1. This TCR came from a young woman in a cohort exposed to, infected with or recovered from COVID-19 (not recorded which). What was sequenced was PBMCs or T cells enriched from blood (not recorded which). The CDR3 nucleotides are TGTGCTAGCAGCTTAGGTAGGGACAGTAGCACAGATACGCAGTATTTT. It codes for CASSLGRDSSTDTQYF.